These 32 T cell receptor beta chains came from one sample sequenced in a study of blood T cell repertoires in COVID-19. Repertoires were generated with immunoSEQ multiplex PCR, while TCRdb's copy carries only in-frame clones and drops some. Among some 400,000 clones listed, almost 90% were seen once. Sequencing input: peripheral blood. The receptor source for this set is a man between 18 and 29 years old with active or convalescent COVID-19.

The chain couples TRBV2 to TRBJ2-2, with 7 bases fitting TRBD1. CDR1 is SNHLY and CDR2 is FYNNEI in the germline V gene. J gave up 4 bases and V 7 bases, and 6 bases lay outside the gene matches. The CDR3 contains 14 residues. The CDR3 region has the DNA TGTGCCAGCAATACAGGGGCGGGCACCGGGGAGCTGTTTTTT. This translates into CASNTGAGTGELFF.

The chain combines TRBV6-2 or TRBV6-3 with TRBJ1-1; maybe TRBD1 (5 bases). The V end lost 5 bases, the J end lost 7 bases, and 20 bases lay between the germline ends. The length of the CDR3 is 15 residues. From germline, CDR1 is MNHEY and CDR2 SVGEGT. The CDR3 protein is CASSALTANHDEAFF. CDR3 in DNA: TGTGCCAGCAGTGCCCTGACAGCTAACCACGATGAAGCTTTCTTT.

The chain employs TRBV7-9 and TRBJ1-4; perhaps TRBD1 as D (6 bases). Trimming took 0 bases from V and 8 from J, leaving 16 bases between them. CDR1 is SEHNR and CDR2 is FQNEAQ in the germline V gene (reference sequence). CDR3 size: 16 residues. The chain's CDR3 is CASSLAQGQLGEKLFF. The DNA for the CDR3 is TGTGCCAGCAGCTTAGCCCAAGGACAGCTTGGCGAAAAACTGTTTTTT.

This rearrangement joins TRBV7-8 to TRBJ2-3; 9 bases line up with TRBD1. V dropped 3 bases and J dropped 0; count of bases not matched to a gene: 7. Germline CDR1 is SGHVS and CDR2 is FQNEAQ. The CDR3 length is 17 residues. The CDR3 loop is CASSFGQGKTSTDTQYF. The DNA for the CDR3 is TGTGCCAGCAGCTTCGGACAGGGGAAAACTAGCACAGATACGCAGTATTTT.

This chain joins TRBV9 and TRBJ1-3; TRBD1 might be the D (5 bases). The germline V gene has CDR1 SGDLS and CDR2 YYNGEE. The V gene lost 1 base and the J gene lost 6 bases, with 8 bases spanning the gap. The CDR3 contains 13 residues. The DNA of the CDR3 is TGTGCCAGCAGCGTACAGGGCCTAAACACCATATATTTT. This gives the protein CASSVQGLNTIYF.

The chain links TRBV5-8 to TRBJ1-1; 9 bases line up with TRBD1. From germline, CDR1 is SGHTS and CDR2 YDEGEE. V shed 6 bases and J 0 bases; nucleotides not matched to a gene: 9. The CDR3 extends over 16 amino acids. CDR3 bases: TGTGCCAGCACCAGAGGGGACAGGGTAATGAACACTGAAGCTTTCTTT. It codes for CASTRGDRVMNTEAFF.

This chain connects TRBV7-2 to TRBJ2-2; D perhaps matches TRBD2 (6 bases). The CDR3 has 13 amino acids. V was shortened by 5 bases and J by 5 bases, with 9 bases between the two germline ends. CDR1 SGHTA and CDR2 FQGNSA come from the germline V gene. The CDR3 DNA follows: TGTGCCAGCAGCGCCCGGGGGACCGGGGAGCTGTTTTTT. Translated, it gives CASSARGTGELFF.

As DNA, the CDR3 is TGTGCCAGCACCATTGACCCGGGCGGGGAGACCCAGTACTTC. The encoded protein is CASTIDPGGETQYF. The rearrangement links TRBV11-2 to TRBJ2-5; tentatively, D is TRBD2 (5 bases). This CDR3 is built from 14 residues. V lost 7 bases to trimming and J lost 5 bases, with 17 bases between them. Per germline, CDR1 SGHAT and CDR2 FQNNGV.

The CDR3, as DNA: TGTGCCATCAGTGGGACAGGGGTCTCTGGGGCCAACGTCCTGACTTTC. Its protein is CAISGTGVSGANVLTF. The chain combines TRBV10-3 with TRBJ2-6, with 9 positions matching TRBD1. In germline, CDR1 is ENHRY, CDR2 SYGVKD. V trimming: 4 bases; J trimming: 0 bases; junction bases outside the gene matches: 1. CDR3 length: 16 amino acids.

The J gene is TRBJ2-5, the V gene TRBV7-3; 9 nucleotides align to TRBD1. The CDR3 is made up of 15 amino acids. Germline V gives CDR1 SGHTA, CDR2 FQGTGA. Unmatched junction bases numbered 9, after V lost 5 bases and J lost 5 bases. The CDR3 loop is CASSPSHRGPETQYF. The CDR3 region has the DNA TGTGCCAGCAGCCCGTCGCACAGGGGGCCGGAGACCCAGTACTTC.

This chain connects TRBV27 to TRBJ2-3, with a possible D match to TRBD1 (5 bases). Germline V gene lookup returns CDR1 MNHEY and CDR2 SMNVEV (reference sequence). V gave up 6 bases and J gave up 3 bases, with 16 bases separating them. The CDR3 covers 15 residues. CDR3 sequence (DNA): TGTGCCAGCAGACCTCCCTTTAGGGGTACAGATACGCAGTATTTT. It is translated as CASRPPFRGTDTQYF.

This sequence joins TRBV11-2 and TRBJ2-2; D might be TRBD2 (5 bases). Trimming pared 5 bases from V and 0 bases from J, leaving 13 bases between. Germline CDR1 SGHAT, CDR2 FQNNGV. CDR3 length: 16 amino acids. CDR3: CASSPRGGANTGELFF. CDR3 DNA: TGTGCCAGCAGCCCGCGTGGAGGCGCGAACACCGGGGAGCTGTTTTTT.

The chain combines TRBV9 with TRBJ2-7; 12 bases line up with TRBD2. With 7 bases clipped from V and 2 bases from J, the junction kept 4 bases outside the gene matches. Germline assignment: CDR1 SGDLS and CDR2 YYNGEE. This CDR3 contains 14 residues. CDR3 coding DNA: TGTGCCAGCTCGACTAGCGGGAGCCCCTACGAGCAGTACTTC. Translation: CASSTSGSPYEQYF.

V is TRBV9 and J is TRBJ2-2, with 8 bases lining up with TRBD1. This CDR3 is 16 amino acids long. V was pared by 0 bases and J by 7 bases, with 8 bases of the junction left unmatched. Germline V gives CDR1 SGDLS, CDR2 YYNGEE. The DNA for the CDR3 is TGTGCCAGCAGCGTAGAATCAGGGGGCTCCGGCGGGGAGCTGTTTTTT. Translating it yields CASSVESGGSGGELFF.

The genes are TRBV28 and TRBJ1-3, with a possible D match to TRBD1 (6 bases). CDR3 length: 14 residues. The germline V and J ends were trimmed by 5 bases and 4 bases, with 12 bases remaining between them. Germline lookup yields CDR1 MDHEN and CDR2 SYDVKM. DNA of the CDR3: TGTGCCAGCAGTCGGCAGGGGCTGGGAAACACCATATATTTT. Residues: CASSRQGLGNTIYF.

The V and J genes are TRBV4-1 and TRBJ1-2; D is perhaps TRBD1 (6 bases). Germline V lookup: CDR1 MGHRA, CDR2 YSYEKL. The CDR3 is made up of 14 amino acids. The V and J ends lost 10 bases and 8 bases respectively, with 23 bases between them. CDR3 region: CATTQVGGRRGYTF. Written as DNA, the CDR3 is TGCGCCACCACCCAGGTCGGGGGGCGCCGGGGCTACACCTTC.

The chain employs TRBV7-9 and TRBJ2-7; D gene ambiguous. The germline V gene has CDR1 SEHNR and CDR2 FQNEAQ (reference sequence). V was clipped by 6 bases and J by 0 bases, with 9 bases between them. The CDR3 runs 13 residues. CDR3 DNA: TGTGCCAGCAGAAAGTCAGGCTCCTACGAGCAGTACTTC. It yields the protein CASRKSGSYEQYF.

This chain joins TRBV12-3 or TRBV12-4 and TRBJ1-4; D gene uncertain. The germline V and J ends were trimmed by 4 bases and 7 bases, with 4 bases remaining between them. CDR3 length: 11 amino acids. The CDR3 here is CASSWAEKLFF. In nucleotides, the CDR3 is TGTGCCAGCAGTTGGGCTGAAAAACTGTTTTTT.

This chain links TRBV5-1 with TRBJ2-3, with 14 bases that match TRBD2. The CDR3 is 16 residues long. V was pared by 5 bases and J by 7 bases, with 9 bases of the junction left unmatched. Germline CDR1 reads SGHRS; CDR2 reads YFSETQ. CDR3 region: CASRPPGLAGVHTQYF. As DNA, the CDR3 is TGCGCCAGCAGGCCTCCGGGACTAGCGGGGGTGCATACGCAGTATTTT. The full variable domain, its missing parts supplied by reference TRBV5-1 and TRBJ2-3, is KAGVTQTPRYLIKTRGQQVTLSCSPISGHRSVSWYQQTPGQGLQFLFEYFSETQRNKGNFPGRFSGRQFSNSRSEMNVSTLELGDSALYLCASRPPGLAGVHTQYFGPGTRLTVL.

The chain carries TRBV6-2 or TRBV6-3 and TRBJ2-3; 10 bases match TRBD1. Germline lookup yields CDR1 MNHEY and CDR2 SVGEGT. CDR3 length: 16 residues. The junction had 7 bases not matched to a gene; V was cut back by 0 bases and J by 7 bases. Here the CDR3 DNA reads TGTGCCAGCAGTTACTCGACAGGGGGCGAGACGAATACGCAGTATTTT. It codes for CASSYSTGGETNTQYF.

V gene TRBV28 combines with J gene TRBJ2-7, with D possibly TRBD2 on 5 matching bases. This CDR3 contains 16 residues. Trimming cost V 3 bases and J 4 bases, with 19 bases left between them. The germline gives CDR1 MDHEN, CDR2 SYDVKM. The chain's CDR3 is CASSFFARSGKYEQYF. In DNA, the CDR3 is TGTGCCAGCAGTTTTTTTGCTCGGTCGGGGAAATACGAGCAGTACTTC. The full variable domain, completed using reference TRBV28 and TRBJ2-7, is DVKVTQSSRYLVKRTGEKVFLECVQDMDHENMFWYRQDPGLGLRLIYFSYDVKMKEKGDIPEGYSVSREKKERFSLILESASTNQTSMYLCASSFFARSGKYEQYFGPGTRLTVT.

This rearrangement joins TRBV7-9 to TRBJ1-5; D perhaps matches TRBD1 (5 bases). CDR3 length: 16 residues. Deletions cut 5 bases from V and 9 bases from J, with 23 bases between. Germline CDR1 reads SEHNR; CDR2 reads FQNEAQ (reference sequence). CDR3 amino acids: CASSARGTPSNWPQHF. The CDR3 DNA is TGTGCCAGCAGCGCTCGGGGGACCCCCTCAAATTGGCCCCAGCATTTT. The complete variable domain, with remaining parts taken from reference TRBV7-9 and TRBJ1-5, reads DTGVSQNPRHKITKRGQNVTFRCDPISEHNRLYWYRQTLGQGPEFLTYFQNEAQLEKSRLLSDRFSAERPKGSFSTLEIQRTEQGDSAMYLCASSARGTPSNWPQHFGDGTRLSIL.

This rearrangement joins TRBV6-2 or TRBV6-3 to TRBJ1-1, with 7 bases matching TRBD1. The germline gives CDR1 MNHEY, CDR2 SVGEGT. V lost 2 bases, J lost 0 bases, and 9 bases stayed unmatched. The CDR3 sequence is 17 residues long. The DNA for the CDR3 is TGTGCCAGCAGTTACGTAGGCAGGGGGTGGATGAACACTGAAGCTTTCTTT. It is translated as CASSYVGRGWMNTEAFF.

The CDR3 reads CASTRGLAETQYF. The CDR3 nucleotides are TGTGCCAGCACCCGAGGACTAGCGGAGACCCAGTACTTC. The rearrangement links TRBV7-7 to TRBJ2-5, with 9 nucleotides matching TRBD2. Looked up from germline, CDR1 is SSHAT and CDR2 is FNYEAQ (reference sequence). The CDR3 runs 13 residues. V was clipped by 7 bases and J by 5 bases; unmatched bases: 5.

This sequence joins TRBV6-5 and TRBJ2-1; D not certain. Germline loops: CDR1 MNHEY, CDR2 SVGAGI. CDR3 size: 14 residues. V was shortened by 2 bases and J by 7 bases, with 12 bases between the two germline ends. The CDR3 region is CASSYVGAGNEQFF. The CDR3 DNA reads as TGTGCCAGCAGTTACGTGGGCGCAGGAAATGAGCAGTTCTTC.

About this clone itself: Compared with germline, one end of the junction differs, possibly owing to a read error. The chain recombines TRBV18 with TRBJ2-6; possibly TRBD1 for D (5 bases). The CDR3 sequence is 19 residues long. Germline values: CDR1 KGHSH, CDR2 LQKENI. The CDR3 bases are TGTGCCAGCTCACCATTTTTTACAGATCCCTCCTCTGGGGCCAACGTGCTGACTTTC. Encoded protein: CASSPFFTDPSSGANVLTF.

The chain employs TRBV28 and TRBJ1-6; TRBD1 is a possible D gene (6 bases). V shed 2 bases and J shed 3 bases, with 14 bases lying between them. The germline gives CDR1 MDHEN, CDR2 SYDVKM. The CDR3 totals 17 residues. CDR3 DNA sequence: TGTGCCAGCAGTTTACTAGGACAGAGCTACTATAATTCACCCCTCCACTTT. It yields the protein CASSLLGQSYYNSPLHF.

This clone was observed a few times. The CDR3 coding sequence is TGTGCCAGCAGTGAACAGGGGGCTGGACAGCCCCAGCATTTT. It encodes CASSEQGAGQPQHF. The V and J genes are TRBV6-1 and TRBJ1-5; TRBD1 matches 8 bases. The CDR3 contains 14 residues. The germline V gene encodes CDR1 MNHNS and CDR2 SASEGT. V shed 2 bases and J 7 bases; nucleotides not matched to a gene: 4.

The table lists this clone with a count of one. V usage is TRBV6-4 and J usage is TRBJ2-3; tentatively, D is TRBD1 (5 bases). The CDR3 covers 13 residues. The ends were cut back, 5 bases at V and 1 base at J, with 7 bases in the middle. In germline, CDR1 is MRHNA, CDR2 SNTAGT. CDR3 sequence: CASSPGRTDTQYF. CDR3 sequence (DNA): TGTGCCAGCAGTCCAGGGCGCACAGATACGCAGTATTTT.

V gene TRBV7-2 combines with J gene TRBJ2-3, with TRBD2 matching 7 bases. Trimming took 5 bases from V and 4 from J; bases not matched to a gene: 6. CDR3 length equals 14 residues. The germline V gene encodes CDR1 SGHTA and CDR2 FQGNSA. For the CDR3, the DNA is TGTGCCAGCAGCGTGGGGGGGGATGCAGATACGCAGTATTTT. Translating gives CASSVGGDADTQYF.

Concerning this clone: Other DNA sequences of this sample code for an identical CDR3. This chain joins TRBV12-3 or TRBV12-4 and TRBJ2-3; D is possibly TRBD2 (5 bases). The CDR3 runs to 13 residues. Trimming removed 6 bases at V and 6 bases at J, with 13 bases between. CDR3 protein: CASRPRGSDTQYF. The CDR3 DNA reads TGTGCCAGCAGACCACGGGGATCTGATACGCAGTATTTT.

J is TRBJ1-1 and V is TRBV6-5; D gene unclear. Trimming pared 2 bases from V and 0 bases from J, leaving 7 bases between. This CDR3 contains 14 residues. Germline V gives CDR1 MNHEY, CDR2 SVGAGI. CDR3 sequence (DNA): TGTGCCAGCAGTTACCGCCAGATGAACACTGAAGCTTTCTTT. This gives the protein CASSYRQMNTEAFF.